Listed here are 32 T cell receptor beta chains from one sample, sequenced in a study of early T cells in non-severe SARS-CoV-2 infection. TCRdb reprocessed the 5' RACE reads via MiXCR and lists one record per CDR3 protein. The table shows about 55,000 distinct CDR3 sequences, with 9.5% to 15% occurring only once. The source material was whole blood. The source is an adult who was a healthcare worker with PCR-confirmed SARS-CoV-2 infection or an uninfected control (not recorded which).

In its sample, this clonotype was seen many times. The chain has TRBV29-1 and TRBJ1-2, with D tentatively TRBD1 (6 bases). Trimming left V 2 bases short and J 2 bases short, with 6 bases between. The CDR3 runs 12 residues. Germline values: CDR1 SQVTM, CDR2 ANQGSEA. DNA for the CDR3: TGCAGCGTTGAAAGGGGGAACTATGGCTACACCTTC. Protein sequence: CSVERGNYGYTF.

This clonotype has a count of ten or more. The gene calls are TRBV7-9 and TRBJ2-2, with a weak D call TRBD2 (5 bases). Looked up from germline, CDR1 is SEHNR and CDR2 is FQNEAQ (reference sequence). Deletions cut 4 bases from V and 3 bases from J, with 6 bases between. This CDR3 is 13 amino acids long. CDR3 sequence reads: CASSSGYTGELFF. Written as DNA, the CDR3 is TGTGCCAGCAGCTCGGGATACACCGGGGAGCTGTTTTTT.

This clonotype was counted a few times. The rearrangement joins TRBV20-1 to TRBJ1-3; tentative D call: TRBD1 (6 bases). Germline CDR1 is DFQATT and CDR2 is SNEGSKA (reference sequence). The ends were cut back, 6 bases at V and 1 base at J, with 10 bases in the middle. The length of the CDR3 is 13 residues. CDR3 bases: TGCAGTGCCTTGGACAGATCTGGAAACACCATATATTTT. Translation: CSALDRSGNTIYF.

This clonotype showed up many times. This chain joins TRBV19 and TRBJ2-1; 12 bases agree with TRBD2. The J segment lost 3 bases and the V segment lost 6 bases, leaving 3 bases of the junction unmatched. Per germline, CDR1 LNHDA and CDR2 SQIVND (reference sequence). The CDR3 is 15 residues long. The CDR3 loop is CASSLAGGRYNEQFF. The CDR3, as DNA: TGTGCCAGTAGCCTAGCGGGAGGGCGCTACAATGAGCAGTTCTTC.

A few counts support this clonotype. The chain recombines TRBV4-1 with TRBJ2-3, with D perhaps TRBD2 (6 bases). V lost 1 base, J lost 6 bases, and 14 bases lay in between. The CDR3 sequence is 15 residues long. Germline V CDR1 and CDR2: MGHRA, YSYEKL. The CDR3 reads CASSQGPGAVDTQYF. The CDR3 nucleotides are TGCGCCAGCAGCCAAGGTCCGGGAGCGGTGGATACGCAGTATTTT.

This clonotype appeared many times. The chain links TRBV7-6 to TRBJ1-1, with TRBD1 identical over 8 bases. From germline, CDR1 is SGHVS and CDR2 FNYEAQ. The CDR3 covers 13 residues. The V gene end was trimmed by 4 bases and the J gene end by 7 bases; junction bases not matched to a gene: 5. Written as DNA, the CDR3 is TGTGCCAGCAGCTCGGACAGGGAGGGTGAAGCTTTCTTT. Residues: CASSSDREGEAFF.

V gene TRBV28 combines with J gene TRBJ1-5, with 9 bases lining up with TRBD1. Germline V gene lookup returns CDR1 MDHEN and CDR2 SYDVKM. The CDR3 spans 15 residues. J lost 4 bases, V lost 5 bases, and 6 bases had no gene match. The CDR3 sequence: CASSGHRGRNQPQHF. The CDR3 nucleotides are TGTGCCAGCAGTGGGCACAGGGGGCGGAATCAGCCCCAGCATTTT.

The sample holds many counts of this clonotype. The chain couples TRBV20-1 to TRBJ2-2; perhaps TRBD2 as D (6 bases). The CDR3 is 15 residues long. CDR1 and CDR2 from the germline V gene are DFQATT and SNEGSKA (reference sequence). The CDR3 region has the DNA TGCAGCCTCTCCCGGGAGAACCGGGGCACCGGGGAGCTGTTTTTT. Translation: CSLSRENRGTGELFF.

Here the CDR3 DNA reads TGCAGCGTTGAAACCGGGACAGGGGGCGATGAGCAGTTCTTC. Amino acids: CSVETGTGGDEQFF. The V call is TRBV29-1, the J call TRBJ2-1; the match to TRBD1 covers 12 bases. The CDR3 spans 14 residues. Trimming removed 2 bases from V and 8 bases from J; junction bases left unmatched: 4. Per germline, CDR1 SQVTM and CDR2 ANQGSEA.

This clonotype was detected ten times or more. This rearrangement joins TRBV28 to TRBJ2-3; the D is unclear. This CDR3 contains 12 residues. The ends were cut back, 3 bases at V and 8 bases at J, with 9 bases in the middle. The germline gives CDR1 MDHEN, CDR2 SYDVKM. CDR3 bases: TGTGCCAGCAGTTTTCCGTTAGGTACGCAGTATTTT. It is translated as CASSFPLGTQYF.

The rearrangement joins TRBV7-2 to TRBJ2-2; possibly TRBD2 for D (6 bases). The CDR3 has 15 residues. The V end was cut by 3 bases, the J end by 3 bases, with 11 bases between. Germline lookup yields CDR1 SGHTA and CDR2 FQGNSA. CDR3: CASSLRRGDTGELFF. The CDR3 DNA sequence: TGTGCCAGCAGCTTGAGGAGGGGCGACACCGGGGAGCTGTTTTTT. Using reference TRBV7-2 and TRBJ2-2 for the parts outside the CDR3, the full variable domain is GAGVSQSPSNKVTEKGKDVELRCDPISGHTALYWYRQSLGQGLEFLIYFQGNSAPDKSGLPSDRFSAERTGGSVSTLTIQRTQQEDSAVYLCASSLRRGDTGELFFGEGSRLTVL.

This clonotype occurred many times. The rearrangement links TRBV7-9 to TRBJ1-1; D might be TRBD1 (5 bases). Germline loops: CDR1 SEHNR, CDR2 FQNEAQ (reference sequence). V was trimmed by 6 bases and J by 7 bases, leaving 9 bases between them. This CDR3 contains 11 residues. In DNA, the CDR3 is TGTGCCAGCAGTCGGGACCTTGAAGCTTTCTTT. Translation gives CASSRDLEAFF.

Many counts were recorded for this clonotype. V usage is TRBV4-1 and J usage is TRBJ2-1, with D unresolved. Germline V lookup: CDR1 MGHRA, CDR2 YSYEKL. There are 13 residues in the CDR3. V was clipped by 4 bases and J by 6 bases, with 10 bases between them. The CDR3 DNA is TGCGCCAGCAGCCTAACTACGACCAATGAGCAGTTCTTC. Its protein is CASSLTTTNEQFF.

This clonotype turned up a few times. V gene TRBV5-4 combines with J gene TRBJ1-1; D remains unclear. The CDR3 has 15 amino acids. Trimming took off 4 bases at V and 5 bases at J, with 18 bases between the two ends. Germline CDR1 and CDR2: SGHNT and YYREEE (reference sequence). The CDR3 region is CASSENTLGETEAFF. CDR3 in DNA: TGTGCCAGCAGCGAAAATACCTTGGGCGAGACTGAAGCTTTCTTT.

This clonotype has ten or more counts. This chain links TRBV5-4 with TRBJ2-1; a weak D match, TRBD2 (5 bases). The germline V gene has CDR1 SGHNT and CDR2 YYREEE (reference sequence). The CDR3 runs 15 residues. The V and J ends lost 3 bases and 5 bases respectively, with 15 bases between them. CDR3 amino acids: CASSSLDVGDNEQFF. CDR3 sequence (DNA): TGTGCCAGCAGCTCCTTGGACGTGGGAGACAATGAGCAGTTCTTC.

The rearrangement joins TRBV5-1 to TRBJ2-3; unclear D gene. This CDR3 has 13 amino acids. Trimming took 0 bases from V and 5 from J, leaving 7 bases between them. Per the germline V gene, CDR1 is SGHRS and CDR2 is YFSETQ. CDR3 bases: TGCGCCAGCAGCTTGGCCCCGGGAGATACGCAGTATTTT. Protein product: CASSLAPGDTQYF.

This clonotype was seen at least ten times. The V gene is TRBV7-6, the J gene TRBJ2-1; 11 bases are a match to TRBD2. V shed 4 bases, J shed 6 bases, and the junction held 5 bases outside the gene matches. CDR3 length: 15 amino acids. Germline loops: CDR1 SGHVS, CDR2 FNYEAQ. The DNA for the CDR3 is TGTGCCAGCAGCTATAGCGGGAGGGCCGCCAATGAGCAGTTCTTC. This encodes CASSYSGRAANEQFF.

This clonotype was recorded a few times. The CDR3 DNA sequence: TGTGCCAGCAGTTTAGAGGGTAGGCCCCAGCATTTT. This gives the protein CASSLEGRPQHF. The chain recombines TRBV28 with TRBJ1-5; D gene uncertain. V was shortened by 2 bases and J by 9 bases, with 8 bases between the two germline ends. Germline assignment: CDR1 MDHEN and CDR2 SYDVKM. This CDR3 has 12 amino acids.

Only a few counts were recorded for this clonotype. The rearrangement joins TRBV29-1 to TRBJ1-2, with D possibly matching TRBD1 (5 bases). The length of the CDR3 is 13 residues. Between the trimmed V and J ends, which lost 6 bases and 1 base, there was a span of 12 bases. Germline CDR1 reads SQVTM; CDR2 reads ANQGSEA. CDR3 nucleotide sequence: TGCAGCGTCCCCCCGACAGTTAACTATGGCTACACCTTC. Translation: CSVPPTVNYGYTF.

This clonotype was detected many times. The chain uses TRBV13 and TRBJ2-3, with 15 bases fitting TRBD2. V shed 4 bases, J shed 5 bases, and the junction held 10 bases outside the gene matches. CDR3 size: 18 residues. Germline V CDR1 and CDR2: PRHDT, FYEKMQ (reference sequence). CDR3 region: CASSWGTSGRRKGDTQYF. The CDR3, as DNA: TGTGCCAGCAGCTGGGGGACTAGCGGGAGGCGTAAGGGAGATACGCAGTATTTT.

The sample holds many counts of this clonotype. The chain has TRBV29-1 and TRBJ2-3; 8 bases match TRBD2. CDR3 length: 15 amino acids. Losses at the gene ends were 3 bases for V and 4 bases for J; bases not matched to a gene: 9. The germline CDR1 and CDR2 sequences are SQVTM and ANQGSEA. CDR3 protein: CSVEWTGGGPDTQYF. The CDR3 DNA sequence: TGCAGCGTTGAGTGGACGGGAGGGGGTCCAGATACGCAGTATTTT.

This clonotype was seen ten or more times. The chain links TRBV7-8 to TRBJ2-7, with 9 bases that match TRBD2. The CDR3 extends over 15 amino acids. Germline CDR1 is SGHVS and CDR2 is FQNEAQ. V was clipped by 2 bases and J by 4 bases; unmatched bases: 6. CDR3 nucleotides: TGTGCCAGCAGCTTATTTACTAGCGGGCCTTACGAGCAGTACTTC. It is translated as CASSLFTSGPYEQYF.

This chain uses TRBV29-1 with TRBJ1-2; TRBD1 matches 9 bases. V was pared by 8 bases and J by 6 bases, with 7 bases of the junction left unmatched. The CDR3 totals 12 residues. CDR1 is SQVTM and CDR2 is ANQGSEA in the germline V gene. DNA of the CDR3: TGCAGCATCCTCAGGGACAGGGATGGCTACACCTTC. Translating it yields CSILRDRDGYTF.

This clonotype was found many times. The CDR3 sequence is CASRLGPYGGYTF. The DNA for the CDR3 is TGTGCCAGCAGGTTAGGGCCCTATGGGGGCTACACCTTC. The chain has TRBV28 and TRBJ1-2, with D unresolved. CDR1 and CDR2 (germline): MDHEN, SYDVKM. The length of the CDR3 is 13 residues. V shed 6 bases and J shed 8 bases, with 16 bases lying between them.

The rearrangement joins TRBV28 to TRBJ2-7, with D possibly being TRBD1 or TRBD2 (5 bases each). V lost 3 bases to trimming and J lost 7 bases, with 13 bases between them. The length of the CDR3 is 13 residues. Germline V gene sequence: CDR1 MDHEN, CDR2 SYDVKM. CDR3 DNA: TGTGCCAGCAGTTTGAGGTCCGAGGGGGAGCAGTACTTC. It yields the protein CASSLRSEGEQYF. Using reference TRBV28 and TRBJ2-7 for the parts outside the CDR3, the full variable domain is DVKVTQSSRYLVKRTGEKVFLECVQDMDHENMFWYRQDPGLGLRLIYFSYDVKMKEKGDIPEGYSVSREKKERFSLILESASTNQTSMYLCASSLRSEGEQYFGPGTRLTVT.

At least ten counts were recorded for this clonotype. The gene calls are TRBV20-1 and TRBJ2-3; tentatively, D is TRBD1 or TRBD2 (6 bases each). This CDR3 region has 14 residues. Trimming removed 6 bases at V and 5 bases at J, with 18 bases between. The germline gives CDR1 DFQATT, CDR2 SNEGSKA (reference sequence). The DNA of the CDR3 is TGCAGTGCCGCCCGGGACACCGGGGGAGATACGCAGTATTTT. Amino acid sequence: CSAARDTGGDTQYF.

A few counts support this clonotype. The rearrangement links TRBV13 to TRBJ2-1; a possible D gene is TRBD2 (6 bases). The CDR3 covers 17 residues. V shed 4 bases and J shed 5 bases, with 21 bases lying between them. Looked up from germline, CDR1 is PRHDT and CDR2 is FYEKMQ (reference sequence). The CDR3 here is CASSYSVSGLGDNEQFF. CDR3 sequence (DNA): TGTGCCAGCAGCTACTCAGTCTCGGGACTGGGTGACAATGAGCAGTTCTTC.

The CDR3, as DNA: TGTGCCAGCAGTTTCAGGGACGGCTACACCTTC. This sequence encodes CASSFRDGYTF. J is TRBJ1-2 and V is TRBV28, with TRBD1 as a possible D gene (5 bases). The CDR3 totals 11 residues. CDR1 MDHEN and CDR2 SYDVKM come from the germline V gene. V lost 3 bases and J lost 8, with 7 bases in between.

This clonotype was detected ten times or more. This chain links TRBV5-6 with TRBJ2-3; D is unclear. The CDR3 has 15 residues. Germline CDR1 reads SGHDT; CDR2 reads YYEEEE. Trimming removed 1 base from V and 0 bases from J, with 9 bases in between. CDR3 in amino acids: CASSLNGPSTDTQYF. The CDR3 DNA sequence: TGTGCCAGCAGCTTGAACGGGCCTAGCACAGATACGCAGTATTTT.

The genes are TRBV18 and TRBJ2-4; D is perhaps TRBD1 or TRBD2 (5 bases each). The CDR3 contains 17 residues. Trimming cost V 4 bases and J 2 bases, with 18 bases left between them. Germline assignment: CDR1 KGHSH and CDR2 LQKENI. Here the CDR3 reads CASSLTTEGESKNIQYF. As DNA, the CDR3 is TGTGCCAGCTCACTCACCACGGAAGGGGAGTCCAAAAACATTCAGTACTTC.

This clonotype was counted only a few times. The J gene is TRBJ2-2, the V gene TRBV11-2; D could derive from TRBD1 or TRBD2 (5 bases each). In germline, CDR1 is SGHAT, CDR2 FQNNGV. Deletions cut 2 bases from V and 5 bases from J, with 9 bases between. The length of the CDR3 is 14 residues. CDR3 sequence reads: CASSLPGRTGELFF. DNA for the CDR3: TGTGCCAGCAGCTTACCAGGGAGAACCGGGGAGCTGTTTTTT. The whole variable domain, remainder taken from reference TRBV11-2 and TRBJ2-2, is EAGVAQSPRYKIIEKRQSVAFWCNPISGHATLYWYQQILGQGPKLLIQFQNNGVVDDSQLPKDRFSAERLKGVDSTLKIQPAKLEDSAVYLCASSLPGRTGELFFGEGSRLTVL.

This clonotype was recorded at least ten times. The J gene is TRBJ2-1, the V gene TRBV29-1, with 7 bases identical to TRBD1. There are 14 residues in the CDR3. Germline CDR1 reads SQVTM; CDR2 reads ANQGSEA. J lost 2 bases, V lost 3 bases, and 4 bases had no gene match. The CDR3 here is CSVEGDSPYNEQFF. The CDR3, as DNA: TGCAGCGTTGAGGGGGACAGCCCCTACAATGAGCAGTTCTTC.